The sequence of this TCR beta chain was determined in a study of beta chain features in type 1 diabetes. With regard to this clone: The antigen remains undetermined.

The CDR3 consists of 17 residues. Looked up from germline, CDR1 is WNHNN and CDR2 is SYGVQD (reference sequence). J was trimmed by 2 bases and V by 0 bases; bases with no gene match: 7. The study reverse transcribed the entire isolated RNA, so it sequenced expressed TCRB transcripts. The table came from immunoSEQ multiplex PCR; TCRdb's copy has only in-frame clones and leaves some out. The data contain 200,000 to 250,000 clones, approximately 14% of them seen just once; the ten biggest clones take up more than 0.025%. Study-wide results and caveats: Type 1 diabetes patients had moderately but significantly shorter TCRB CDR3s in all four CD4+ subsets. Comparison showed that naive, central memory and Treg TCRB repertoires appeared more similar among patients than among healthy donors.

The sequencing sample was made of naive CD4+ T cells from blood. The V gene is TRBV10-1, the J gene TRBJ2-1, with TRBD1 matching over 7 bases. The sequence was collected from a woman aged 40 to 50 in good health. The CDR3 reads CASSESIGRGTYNEQFF. The CDR3 bases are TGCGCCAGCAGTGAGTCGATAGGCAGGGGGACCTACAATGAGCAGTTCTTC.